This T cell receptor beta chain was recovered during a study of control samples from healthy donors and cancer patients. Only in-frame clones appear in the TCRdb table, and some are missing; sequencing was by immunoSEQ multiplex PCR. The data contain some 94,000 clones, roughly nine tenths of them singletons. Germline V gene data show CDR1 as MNHEY and CDR2 as SVGEGT. The CDR3 length is 16 residues. The ends lost 2 bases at V and 3 bases at J; junction bases unmatched: 5. Sequencing was carried out using blood. The clonotype was recovered from a woman in her fifties or sixties in good health. V is TRBV6-2 or TRBV6-3 and J is TRBJ2-2, with TRBD2 matching over 8 bases. CDR3 protein: CASSYRTSGDTGELFF. The CDR3 DNA sequence: TGTGCCAGCAGTTACCGAACTAGCGGTGACACCGGGGAGCTGTTTTTT.